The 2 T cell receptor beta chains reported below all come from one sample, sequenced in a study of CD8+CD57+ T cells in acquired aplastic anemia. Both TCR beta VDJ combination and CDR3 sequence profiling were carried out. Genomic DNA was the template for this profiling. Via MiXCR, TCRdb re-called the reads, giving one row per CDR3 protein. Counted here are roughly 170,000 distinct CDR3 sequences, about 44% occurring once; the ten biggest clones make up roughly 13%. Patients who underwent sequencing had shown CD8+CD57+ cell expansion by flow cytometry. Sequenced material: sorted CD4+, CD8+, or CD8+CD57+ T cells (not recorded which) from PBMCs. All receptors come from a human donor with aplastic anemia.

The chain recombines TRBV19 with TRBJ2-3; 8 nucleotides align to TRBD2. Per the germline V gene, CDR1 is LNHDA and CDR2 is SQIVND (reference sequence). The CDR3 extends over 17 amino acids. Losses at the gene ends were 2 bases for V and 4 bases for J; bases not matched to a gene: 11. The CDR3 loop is CASSIIDGRADADTQYF. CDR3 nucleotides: TGTGCCAGTAGTATAATCGACGGGAGGGCTGACGCAGATACGCAGTATTTT.

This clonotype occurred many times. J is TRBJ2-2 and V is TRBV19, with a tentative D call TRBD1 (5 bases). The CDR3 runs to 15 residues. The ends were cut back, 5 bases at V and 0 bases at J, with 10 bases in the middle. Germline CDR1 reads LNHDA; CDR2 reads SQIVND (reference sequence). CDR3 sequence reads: CASSPQTANTGELFF. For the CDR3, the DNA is TGTGCCAGTAGTCCCCAGACAGCGAACACCGGGGAGCTGTTTTTT.